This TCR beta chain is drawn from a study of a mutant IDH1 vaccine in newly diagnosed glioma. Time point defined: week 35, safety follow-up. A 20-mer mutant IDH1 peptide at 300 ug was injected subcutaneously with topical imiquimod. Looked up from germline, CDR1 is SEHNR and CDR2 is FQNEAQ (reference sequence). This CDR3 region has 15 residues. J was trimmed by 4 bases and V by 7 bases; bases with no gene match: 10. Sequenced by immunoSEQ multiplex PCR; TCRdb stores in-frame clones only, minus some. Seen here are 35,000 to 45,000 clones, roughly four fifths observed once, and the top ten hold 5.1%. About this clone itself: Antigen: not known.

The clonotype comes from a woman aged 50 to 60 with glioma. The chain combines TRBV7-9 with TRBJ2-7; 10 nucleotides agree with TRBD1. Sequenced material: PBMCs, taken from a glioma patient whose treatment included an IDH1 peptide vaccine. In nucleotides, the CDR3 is TGTGCCAGCACCAATCGGGACAGGGGACAGTACGAGCAGTACTTC. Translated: CASTNRDRGQYEQYF.